These T cell receptor beta chains were read from a single sample in a study of blood T cells in healthy people across ages. TCRdb passed the 5' RACE reads through MiXCR, listing each CDR3 protein once. The data hold hundreds of thousands of distinct CDR3 sequences, with about 26% observed a single time. This sample also belongs to another study, concerning T cells of mothers and their children.

Sequenced: blood. All receptors come from a boy between 10 and 17 years old in good health. Both conserved end residues are part of each CDR3. D genes are given only for firm matches. Expanded clones are given a class, and other clones once, few, many or no size at all.

J | size | length | V | D | DNA | CDR3
TRBJ1-1 | - | 12 | TRBV29-1 | - | TGCAGCGTTGTCCCAGGGAACACTGAAGCTTTCTTT | CSVVPGNTEAFF
TRBJ1-1 | many | 16 | TRBV20-1 | - | TGCAGTGCTCAAGACGGGACTGGAAGGGAGAGGGCTGAAGCTTTCTTT | CSAQDGTGRERAEAFF
TRBJ2-5 | many | 11 | TRBV10-3 | - | TGTGCCATCAGAGGGCGAGAGACCCAGTACTTC | CAIRGRETQYF
TRBJ2-1 | - | 17 | TRBV5-1 | TRBD2 | TGCGCCAGCAGTTCCTCTAGCGGGGGAGGCTCCTACAATGAGCAGTTCTTC | CASSSSSGGGSYNEQFF
TRBJ2-2 | - | 12 | TRBV12-3/TRBV12-4 | - | TGTGCCAGCGGACCTGACACCGGGGAGCTGTTTTTT | CASGPDTGELFF
TRBJ2-1 | many | 15 | TRBV2 | - | TGTGCCAGCAGTGAAGAACCGGGTGGCCGAAATGAGCAGTTCTTC | CASSEEPGGRNEQFF
TRBJ2-1 | few | 14 | TRBV9 | - | TGTGCCAGCAGCGTCGCGGGGGCGTACAATGAGCAGTTCTTC | CASSVAGAYNEQFF
TRBJ2-2 | - | 12 | TRBV11-2 | - | TGTGCCAGCAGCTTCGTCCTCGGGGAGCTGTTTTTT | CASSFVLGELFF
TRBJ1-2 | few | 16 | TRBV7-9 | - | TGTGCCAGCAGCTCCCTGGGTGCAGCTGGTGGATATGGCTACACCTTC | CASSSLGAAGGYGYTF
TRBJ1-1 | - | 16 | TRBV4-1 | - | TGCGCCAGCAGCCAAAGGGGGGACGGAAAGAACACTGAAGCTTTCTTT | CASSQRGDGKNTEAFF
TRBJ2-6 | - | 17 | TRBV30 | - | TGTGCCTGGAGTGTACACGGTTCCTCCTCCGGGGCCAACGTCCTGACTTTC | CAWSVHGSSSGANVLTF
TRBJ1-1 | few | 16 | TRBV7-9 | TRBD1 | TGTGCCAGCAGAGGTGGGGGGACAGCCATTCTCACTGAAGCTTTCTTT | CASRGGGTAILTEAFF
TRBJ2-7 | few | 15 | TRBV29-1 | TRBD1 | TGCAGCGTTGAGGAAAAGGACAGGTTCTCCTACGAGCAGTACTTC | CSVEEKDRFSYEQYF
TRBJ2-7 | - | 15 | TRBV7-2 | TRBD2 | TGTGCCAGCAGCCCGGGCGCGGGAGGAGCGTACGAGCAGTACTTC | CASSPGAGGAYEQYF
TRBJ2-4 | - | 13 | TRBV20-1 | - | TGCAGTGCTGAATTTCGGGACTCAAACATTCAGTACTTC | CSAEFRDSNIQYF
TRBJ2-1 | once | 12 | TRBV14 | - | TGTGCCAGCAGCCGCGCAAGAGATGAGCAGTTCTTC | CASSRARDEQFF
TRBJ1-2 | few | 12 | TRBV12-3/TRBV12-4 | - | TGTGCCAGCACCCAAGGGAACTATGGCTACACCTTC | CASTQGNYGYTF
TRBJ2-6 | - | 19 | TRBV3-1 | TRBD1 | TGTGCCAGCAGCCAAGAAGAGGGACAGGGCCTCCCTGGGGCCAACGTCCTGACTTTC | CASSQEEGQGLPGANVLTF
TRBJ2-5 | - | 16 | TRBV20-1 | TRBD2 | TGCAGTGCTCCGGCCCTAAGACTAGCGTCGAGAGAGACCCAGTACTTC | CSAPALRLASRETQYF
TRBJ2-7 | - | 17 | TRBV15 | TRBD2 | TGTGCCACCAGCAGACCATTAGCGGGGGGCTCCTCCCACGAGCAGTACTTC | CATSRPLAGGSSHEQYF
TRBJ2-7 | few | 15 | TRBV20-1 | - | TGCAGTGCTAGAGGGATCAACCACCTAACCTACGAGCAGTACTTC | CSARGINHLTYEQYF
TRBJ2-5 | few | 17 | TRBV5-1 | TRBD2 | TGCGCCAGCAGCTTCTCGTTGAGCGGGGGGTCCCAAGAGACCCAGTACTTC | CASSFSLSGGSQETQYF
TRBJ2-7 | - | 14 | TRBV30 | - | TGTGCCTGGAGTGTACGGGGCAGAGCCTACGAGCAGTACTTC | CAWSVRGRAYEQYF
TRBJ2-4 | - | 13 | TRBV12-3/TRBV12-4 | - | TGTGCCGGCAGTTGGGGAGGCAAAAACATTCAGTACTTC | CAGSWGGKNIQYF
TRBJ2-3 | - | 16 | TRBV7-9 | TRBD1 | TGTGCCCCTCAACGTTCCGGGACAGGGGAGGGAGATACGCAGTATTTT | CAPQRSGTGEGDTQYF
TRBJ2-3 | - | 16 | TRBV20-1 | TRBD1 | TGCAGTGCTAGAGATCTGACAGGGGGCGCTGAAGATACGCAGTATTTT | CSARDLTGGAEDTQYF
TRBJ1-2 | - | 14 | TRBV6-6 | TRBD1 | TGTGCCAGCAGCAACAGGGGGGTTAACTATGGCTACACCTTC | CASSNRGVNYGYTF
TRBJ1-2 | few | 13 | TRBV6-6 | TRBD1 | TGTGCCAGCAGCACGGACAGGAGGGATGGCTACACCTTC | CASSTDRRDGYTF